This TCR beta chain was profiled in a study of shared clonotypes between healthy human individuals. Study information: A few men and a couple of women, aged 18 to 49, were donors. The plates for each donor numbered three CD4 naive, three CD4 memory, two CD8 naive and one CD8 memory.

Per the germline V gene, CDR1 is SGHDT and CDR2 is YYEEEE. There are 15 residues in the CDR3. About this clone itself: An end of the junction differs from the germline gene, which may be a read error.

Sequenced by immunoSEQ multiplex PCR; TCRdb stores in-frame clones only, minus some. The sample consists of some 1,100,000 clones, approximately 80% of them appearing once. V and J are TRBV5-6 and TRBJ2-5, with 10 bases lining up with TRBD1. Sample: memory CD4+ T cells from PBMCs. Stated subset: CD45RA-negative fraction. The sequence was obtained from a man aged 18-30 years in good health. Some clones in this sample may be carry-over from other donors' samples. The CDR3: CASRLGQGRGKTQYF. In DNA, the CDR3 is TGTGCCAGCAGGTTGGGACAGGGGCGAGGGAAGACCCAGTACTTC.